A selection of T cell receptor beta chains follows, all from one sample in a study of T cell changes during pregnancy in multiple sclerosis. TCRdb's copy holds only in-frame clones and misses some; the assay was immunoSEQ multiplex PCR. Among 25,000 to 35,000 clones listed, 89% were seen once. This specimen was CD8+ T cells from peripheral blood mononuclear cells, taken in the second trimester of pregnancy. Source of these receptors: a female donor with multiple sclerosis, enrolled in a pregnancy study. Both conserved end residues are part of each CDR3. The D gene is left open where the match is weak. Rows give clone size only sometimes, using once, few, many, or a class for an expanded clone.

cdr3_aa cdr3_nt v_call d_call j_call clone_size
CAGNWGVGQPQHF TGTGCCGGGAATTGGGGGGTAGGTCAGCCCCAGCATTTT TRBV6-6 NA TRBJ1-5 NA
CATLGTVNEKLFF TGTGCCACCCTGGGGACAGTTAATGAAAAACTGTTTTTT TRBV2 TRBD1 TRBJ1-4 NA
CASSFPPARRSSYNEQFF TGTGCCAGCAGTTTCCCCCCCGCACGGAGAAGCTCCTACAATGAGCAGTTCTTC TRBV28 NA TRBJ2-1 NA
CASSRWTGWDTEAFF TGCGCCAGCAGCCGGTGGACAGGATGGGACACTGAAGCTTTCTTT TRBV4-1 TRBD1 TRBJ1-1 NA
CASSQVLLSEGTEAFF TGCGCCAGCAGCCAAGTGTTGTTATCGGAGGGGACTGAAGCTTTCTTT TRBV4-1 NA TRBJ1-1 few
CATSREETYYEQYF TGTGCCACCAGCAGAGAGGAGACTTATTACGAGCAGTACTTC TRBV15 NA TRBJ2-7 NA
CASSRTGDTGELFF TGTGCCAGCAGCCGGACAGGGGACACCGGGGAGCTGTTTTTT TRBV7-3 TRBD1 TRBJ2-2 NA
CASSDRVGNSPLHF TGTGCCAGTAGTGACAGGGTCGGTAATTCACCCCTCCACTTT TRBV19 TRBD1 TRBJ1-6 NA
CASSSTGLAGTYEQYF TGTGCCAGCAGCTCGACGGGACTAGCGGGAACCTACGAGCAGTACTTC TRBV27 TRBD2 TRBJ2-7 NA
CASSRQGSNEKLFF TGTGCCAGCAGTCGACAGGGGTCTAATGAAAAACTGTTTTTT TRBV28 TRBD1 TRBJ1-4 NA
CASSLGPAGGRETQYF TGTGCCAGCAGTTTAGGTCCGGCGGGGGGGCGAGAGACCCAGTACTTC TRBV27 TRBD2 TRBJ2-5 NA
CASSQDKGWNEQFF TGCGCCAGCAGCCAAGACAAGGGGTGGAATGAGCAGTTCTTC TRBV4-1 NA TRBJ2-1 NA
CAWTGGGPSPDTQYF TGTGCCTGGACCGGCGGGGGACCCTCTCCAGATACGCAGTATTTT TRBV30 TRBD2 TRBJ2-3 NA
CASHSGIGYEQFF TGTGCCAGTCATAGCGGGATCGGCTATGAGCAGTTCTTC TRBV19 TRBD2 TRBJ2-1 NA
CASRQPMNTEAFF TGTGCCAGTAGACAGCCCATGAACACTGAAGCTTTCTTT TRBV19 NA TRBJ1-1 NA
CASSRTSGYYEQYF TGTGCCAGCAGCCGCACTAGCGGGTACTACGAGCAGTACTTC TRBV9 TRBD2 TRBJ2-7 few